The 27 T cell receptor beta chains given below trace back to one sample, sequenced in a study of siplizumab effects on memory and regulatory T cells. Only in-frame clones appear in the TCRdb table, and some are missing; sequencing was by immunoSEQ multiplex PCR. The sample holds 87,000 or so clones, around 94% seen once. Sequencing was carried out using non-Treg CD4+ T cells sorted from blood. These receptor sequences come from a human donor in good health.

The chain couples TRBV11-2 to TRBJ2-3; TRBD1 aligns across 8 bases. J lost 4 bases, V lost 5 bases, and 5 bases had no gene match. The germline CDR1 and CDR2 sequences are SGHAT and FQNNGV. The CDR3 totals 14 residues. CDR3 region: CASSDRGGADTQYF. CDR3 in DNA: TGTGCCAGCAGCGACAGGGGTGGAGCAGATACGCAGTATTTT.

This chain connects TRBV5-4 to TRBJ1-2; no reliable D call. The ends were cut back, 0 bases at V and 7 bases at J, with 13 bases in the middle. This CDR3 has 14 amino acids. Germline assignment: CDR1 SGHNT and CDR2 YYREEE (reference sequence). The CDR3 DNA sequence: TGTGCCAGCAGCTTGGGGGTGGTTTCGAGTGGCTACACCTTC. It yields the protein CASSLGVVSSGYTF.

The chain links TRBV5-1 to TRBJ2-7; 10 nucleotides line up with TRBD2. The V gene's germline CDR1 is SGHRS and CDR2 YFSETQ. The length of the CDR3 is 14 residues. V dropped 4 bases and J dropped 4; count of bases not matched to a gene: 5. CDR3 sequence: CASSLGLATYEQYF. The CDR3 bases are TGCGCCAGCAGCCTGGGACTAGCGACGTACGAGCAGTACTTC.

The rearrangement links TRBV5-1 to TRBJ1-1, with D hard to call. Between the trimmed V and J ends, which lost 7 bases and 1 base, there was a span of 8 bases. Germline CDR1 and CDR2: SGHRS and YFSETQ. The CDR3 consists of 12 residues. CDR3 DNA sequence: TGCGCCAGCCGTCAGGAGAACACTGAAGCTTTCTTT. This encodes CASRQENTEAFF.

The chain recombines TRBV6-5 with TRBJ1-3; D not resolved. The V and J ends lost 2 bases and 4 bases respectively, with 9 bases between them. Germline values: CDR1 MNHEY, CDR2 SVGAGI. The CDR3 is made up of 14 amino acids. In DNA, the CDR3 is TGTGCCAGCAGTTACGGGAAGGGAGGAAACACCATATATTTT. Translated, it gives CASSYGKGGNTIYF.

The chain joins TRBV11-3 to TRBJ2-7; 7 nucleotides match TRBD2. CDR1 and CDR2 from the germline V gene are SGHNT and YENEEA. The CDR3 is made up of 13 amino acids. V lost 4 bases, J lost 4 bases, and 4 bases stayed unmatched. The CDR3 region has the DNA TGTGCCAGCAGCTCCGGGGGGAGGTACGAGCAGTACTTC. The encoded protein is CASSSGGRYEQYF. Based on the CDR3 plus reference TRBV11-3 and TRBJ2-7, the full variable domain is EAGVVQSPRYKIIEKKQPVAFWCNPISGHNTLYWYLQNLGQGPELLIRYENEEAVDDSQLPKDRFSAERLKGVDSTLKIQPAELGDSAVYLCASSSGGRYEQYFGPGTRLTVT.

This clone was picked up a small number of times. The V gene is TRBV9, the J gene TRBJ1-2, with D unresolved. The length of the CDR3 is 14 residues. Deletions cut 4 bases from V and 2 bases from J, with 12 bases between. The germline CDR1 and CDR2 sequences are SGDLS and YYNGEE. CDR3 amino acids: CASSPRTGNYGYTF. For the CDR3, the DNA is TGTGCCAGCAGCCCGCGGACGGGAAACTATGGCTACACCTTC.

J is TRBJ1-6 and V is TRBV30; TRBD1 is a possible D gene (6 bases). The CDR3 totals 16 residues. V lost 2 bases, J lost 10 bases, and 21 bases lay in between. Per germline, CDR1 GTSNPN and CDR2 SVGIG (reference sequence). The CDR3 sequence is CAWSYKQGGTRSPLHF. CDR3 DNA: TGTGCCTGGAGTTACAAACAGGGTGGCACCAGGTCACCCCTCCACTTT.

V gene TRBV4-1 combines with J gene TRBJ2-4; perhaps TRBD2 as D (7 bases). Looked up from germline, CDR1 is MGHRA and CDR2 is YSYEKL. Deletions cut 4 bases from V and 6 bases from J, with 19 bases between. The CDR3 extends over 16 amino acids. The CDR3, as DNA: TGCGCCAGCAGCCCAGAAAGGACTAGGGGGGGAAACATTCAGTACTTC. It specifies CASSPERTRGGNIQYF.

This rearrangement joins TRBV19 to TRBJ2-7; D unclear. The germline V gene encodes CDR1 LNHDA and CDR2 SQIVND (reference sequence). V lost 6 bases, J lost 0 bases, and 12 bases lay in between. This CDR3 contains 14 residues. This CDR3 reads CASRRDPSSYEQYF. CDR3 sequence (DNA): TGTGCCAGTAGGAGAGACCCTAGCTCCTACGAGCAGTACTTC. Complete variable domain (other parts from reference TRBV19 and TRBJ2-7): DGGITQSPKYLFRKEGQNVTLSCEQNLNHDAMYWYRQDPGQGLRLIYYSQIVNDFQKGDIAEGYSVSREKKESFPLTVTSAQKNPTAFYLCASRRDPSSYEQYFGPGTRLTVT.

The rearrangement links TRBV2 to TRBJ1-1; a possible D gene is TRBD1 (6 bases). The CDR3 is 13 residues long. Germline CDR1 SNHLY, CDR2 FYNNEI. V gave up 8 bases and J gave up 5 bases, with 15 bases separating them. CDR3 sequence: CASDWGQGTEAFF. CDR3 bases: TGTGCCAGCGATTGGGGCCAGGGGACTGAAGCTTTCTTT.

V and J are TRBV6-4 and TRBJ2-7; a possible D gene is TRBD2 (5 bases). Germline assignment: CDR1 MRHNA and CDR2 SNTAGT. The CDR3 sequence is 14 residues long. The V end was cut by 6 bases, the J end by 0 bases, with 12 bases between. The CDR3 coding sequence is TGTGCCAGCAGGCGACGGGGAAGCTCCTACGAGCAGTACTTC. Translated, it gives CASRRRGSSYEQYF.

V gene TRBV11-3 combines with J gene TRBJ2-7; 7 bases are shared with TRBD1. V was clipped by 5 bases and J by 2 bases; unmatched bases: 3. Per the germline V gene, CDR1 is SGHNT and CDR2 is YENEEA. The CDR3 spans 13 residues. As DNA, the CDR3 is TGTGCCAGCAGCGACAGGGTCGCCTACGAGCAGTACTTC. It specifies CASSDRVAYEQYF.

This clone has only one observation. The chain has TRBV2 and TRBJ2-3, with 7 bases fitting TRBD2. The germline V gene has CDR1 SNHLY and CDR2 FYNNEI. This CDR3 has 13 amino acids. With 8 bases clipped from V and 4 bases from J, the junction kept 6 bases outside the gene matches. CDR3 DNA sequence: TGTGCCAGCCGTGCGGGAGTACCAGATACGCAGTATTTT. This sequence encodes CASRAGVPDTQYF.

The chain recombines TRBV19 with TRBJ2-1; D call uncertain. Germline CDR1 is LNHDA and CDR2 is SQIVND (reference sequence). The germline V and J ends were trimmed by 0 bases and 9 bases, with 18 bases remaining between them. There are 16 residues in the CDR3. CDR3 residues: CASSIDTRPMPTEQFF. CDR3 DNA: TGTGCCAGTAGTATAGATACGAGACCAATGCCGACTGAGCAGTTCTTC.

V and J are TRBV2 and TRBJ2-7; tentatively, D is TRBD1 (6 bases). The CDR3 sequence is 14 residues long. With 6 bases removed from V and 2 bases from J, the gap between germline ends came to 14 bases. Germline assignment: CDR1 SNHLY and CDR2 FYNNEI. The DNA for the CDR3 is TGTGCCAGCAGGAAAACCGGGACAACCTACGAGCAGTACTTC. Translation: CASRKTGTTYEQYF.

CDR3 sequence: CAWDDRGREKLFF. In DNA form, the CDR3 reads TGTGCCTGGGACGACAGGGGCCGAGAAAAACTGTTTTTT. The V and J genes are TRBV30 and TRBJ1-4, with 8 bases identical to TRBD1. Trimming at V came to 5 bases and at J to 8 bases, leaving 7 bases not matched to a gene. The germline CDR1 and CDR2 sequences are GTSNPN and SVGIG (reference sequence). The CDR3 spans 13 residues.

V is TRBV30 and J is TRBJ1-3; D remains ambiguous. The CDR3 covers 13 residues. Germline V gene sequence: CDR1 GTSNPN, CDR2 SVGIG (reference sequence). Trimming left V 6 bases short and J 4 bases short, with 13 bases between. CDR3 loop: CACPGPSGNTIYF. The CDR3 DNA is TGTGCCTGCCCCGGACCGTCGGGAAACACCATATATTTT.

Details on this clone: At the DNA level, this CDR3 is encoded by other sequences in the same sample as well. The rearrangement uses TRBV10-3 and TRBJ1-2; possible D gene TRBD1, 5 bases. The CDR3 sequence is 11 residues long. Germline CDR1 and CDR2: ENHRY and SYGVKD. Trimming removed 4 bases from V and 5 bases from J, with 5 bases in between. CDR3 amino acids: CAISGGYGYTF. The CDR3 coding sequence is TGTGCCATCAGTGGGGGGTATGGCTACACCTTC.

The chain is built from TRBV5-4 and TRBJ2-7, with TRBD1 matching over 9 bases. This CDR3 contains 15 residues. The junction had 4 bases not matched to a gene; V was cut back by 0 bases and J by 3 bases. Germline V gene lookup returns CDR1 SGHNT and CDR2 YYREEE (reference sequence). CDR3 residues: CASSLGGQGVYEQYF. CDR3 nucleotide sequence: TGTGCCAGCAGCTTGGGGGGACAGGGAGTCTACGAGCAGTACTTC.

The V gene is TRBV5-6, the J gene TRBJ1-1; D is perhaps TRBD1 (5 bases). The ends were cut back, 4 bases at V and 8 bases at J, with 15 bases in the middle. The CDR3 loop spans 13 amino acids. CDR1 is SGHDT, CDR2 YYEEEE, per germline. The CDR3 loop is CASSPVGADEAFF. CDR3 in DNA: TGTGCCAGCAGCCCTGTAGGGGCAGACGAAGCTTTCTTT.

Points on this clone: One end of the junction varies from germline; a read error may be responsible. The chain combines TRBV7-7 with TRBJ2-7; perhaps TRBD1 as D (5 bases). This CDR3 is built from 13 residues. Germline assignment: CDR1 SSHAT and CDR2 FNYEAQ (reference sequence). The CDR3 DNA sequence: TGTGCTAGCAGCTTGGAAAGGGGTAGCGAGCAGTACTTC. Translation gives CASSLERGSEQYF.

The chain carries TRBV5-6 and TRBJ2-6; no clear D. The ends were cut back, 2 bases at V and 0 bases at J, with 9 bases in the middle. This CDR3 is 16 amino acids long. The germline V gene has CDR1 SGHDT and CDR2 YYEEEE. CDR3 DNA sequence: TGTGCCAGCAGCTTAGGGATATCCTCTGGGGCCAACGTCCTGACTTTC. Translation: CASSLGISSGANVLTF.

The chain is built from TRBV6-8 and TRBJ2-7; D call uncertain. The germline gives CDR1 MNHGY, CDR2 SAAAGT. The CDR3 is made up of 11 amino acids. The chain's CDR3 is CSPAPPYEQYF. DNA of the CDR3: TGTTCGCCGGCACCCCCCTACGAGCAGTACTTC.

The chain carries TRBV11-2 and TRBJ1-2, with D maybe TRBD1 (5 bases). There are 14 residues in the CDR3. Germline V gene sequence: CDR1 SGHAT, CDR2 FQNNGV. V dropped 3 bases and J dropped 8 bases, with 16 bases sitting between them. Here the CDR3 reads CASSFFQGGDGYTF. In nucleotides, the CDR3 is TGTGCCAGCAGCTTTTTTCAGGGAGGGGACGGCTACACCTTC. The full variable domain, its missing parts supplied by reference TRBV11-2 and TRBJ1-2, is EAGVAQSPRYKIIEKRQSVAFWCNPISGHATLYWYQQILGQGPKLLIQFQNNGVVDDSQLPKDRFSAERLKGVDSTLKIQPAKLEDSAVYLCASSFFQGGDGYTFGSGTRLTVV.

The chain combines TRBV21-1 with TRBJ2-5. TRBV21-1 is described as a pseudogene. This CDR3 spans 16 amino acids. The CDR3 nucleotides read TGTGCCAGCAGCAATGTCGGTGGAGGGGGAGGAGAGACCCAGTACTTC. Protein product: CASSNVGGGGGETQYF.

The CDR3: CAISETGGRETQYF. The DNA of the CDR3 is TGTGCCATCAGTGAGACGGGGGGCCGGGAGACCCAGTACTTC. The gene calls are TRBV10-3 and TRBJ2-5; a weak D match, TRBD2 (7 bases). The CDR3 length is 14 residues. Trimming pared 2 bases from V and 5 bases from J, leaving 12 bases between. Germline CDR1 and CDR2: ENHRY and SYGVKD.